The 24 T cell receptor beta chains below come from one sample, sequenced in a study of T-cell reconstitution after alpha-beta-depleted transplantation in children. Unique molecular identifiers were used in preparing the TCRbeta library. TCRdb analysed the PCR reads with MiXCR anew, one entry per CDR3 protein. The profile covers 400,000 to 500,000 distinct CDR3 sequences, with roughly 10% appearing a single time and 4.5% to 6.5% taken by the ten largest. The material was PBMCs from the stem cell graft donor, obtained from the stem cell graft. These receptors all come from a human donor who donated a stem cell graft to a child with acute myeloid leukemia.

This clonotype occurred a few times. The chain uses TRBV5-1 and TRBJ2-1, with no clear D. V dropped 0 bases and J dropped 1 base, with 11 bases sitting between them. The CDR3 spans 16 residues. Looked up from germline, CDR1 is SGHRS and CDR2 is YFSETQ. The CDR3 DNA is TGCGCCAGCAGCTTGGTGGGCAGGCCTTCCTACAATGAGCAGTTCTTC. This translates into CASSLVGRPSYNEQFF.

This clonotype was counted ten times or more. V usage is TRBV3-1 and J usage is TRBJ2-1; D ambiguous. Trimming shortened V by 3 bases and J by 8 bases, and 8 bases separated the two germline ends. CDR1 is LGHDT, CDR2 YNNKEL, per germline (reference sequence). The CDR3 is 12 amino acids. The CDR3 nucleotides read TGTGCCAGCAGCCACTCCACACATGAGCAGTTCTTC. Translating it yields CASSHSTHEQFF.

The chain employs TRBV12-3 or TRBV12-4 and TRBJ2-1; 11 bases are shared with TRBD2. V shed 11 bases and J 5 bases; nucleotides not matched to a gene: 17. The CDR3 extends over 17 amino acids. CDR3 region: CACSLEAGTSGDNEQFF. The CDR3 DNA reads as TGTGCCTGCTCTCTCGAAGCCGGGACTAGCGGAGACAATGAGCAGTTCTTC.

The chain is built from TRBV10-3 and TRBJ2-2; 10 nucleotides match TRBD1. CDR3 size: 13 residues. Germline CDR1 and CDR2: ENHRY and SYGVKD. V trimming: 10 bases; J trimming: 7 bases; junction bases outside the gene matches: 6. CDR3 nucleotide sequence: TGTGCCACCCGGACAGGGGGGATCGGGGAGCTGTTTTTT. Protein sequence: CATRTGGIGELFF.

This clonotype was detected many times. The J gene is TRBJ2-5, the V gene TRBV20-1, with TRBD1 matching over 9 bases. The CDR3 has 15 amino acids. Losses at the gene ends were 3 bases for V and 5 bases for J; bases not matched to a gene: 10. Germline V CDR1 and CDR2: DFQATT, SNEGSKA (reference sequence). In DNA, the CDR3 is TGCAGTGCTAGGCGGGACAGGGTCATTCCGGAGACCCAGTACTTC. Translating gives CSARRDRVIPETQYF.

This clonotype was observed a few times. The chain uses TRBV19 and TRBJ1-5, with TRBD1 matching over 10 bases. Germline CDR1 and CDR2: LNHDA and SQIVND (reference sequence). Trimming took 0 bases from V and 6 from J; bases not matched to a gene: 2. This CDR3 region has 15 residues. The CDR3 reads CASSIEGTGVQPQHF. The CDR3 DNA reads as TGTGCCAGTAGTATAGAAGGGACAGGGGTTCAGCCCCAGCATTTT.

This clonotype turned up a few times. V is TRBV5-1 and J is TRBJ1-1; a possible D gene is TRBD1 (5 bases). V was cut by 3 bases and J by 1 base, with 13 bases left in between. The CDR3 contains 15 residues. Germline V gives CDR1 SGHRS, CDR2 YFSETQ. DNA of the CDR3: TGCGCCAGCAGCTCGACAGTTTCTGCGAACACTGAAGCTTTCTTT. This gives the protein CASSSTVSANTEAFF.

This clonotype was recorded a few times. The rearrangement joins TRBV5-1 to TRBJ2-3; 8 bases fit TRBD1. The CDR3 is 16 residues long. V lost 0 bases, J lost 6 bases, and 9 bases stayed unmatched. The germline V gene has CDR1 SGHRS and CDR2 YFSETQ. In DNA, the CDR3 is TGCGCCAGCAGCTTGGTAGAGTCAGGGGGCGGCGATACGCAGTATTTT. The encoded protein is CASSLVESGGGDTQYF.

The sample holds many counts of this clonotype. J is TRBJ2-2 and V is TRBV27; a possible D gene is TRBD1 (6 bases). CDR3 length: 13 residues. CDR1 and CDR2 from the germline V gene are MNHEY and SMNVEV (reference sequence). The V and J ends lost 6 bases and 5 bases respectively, with 10 bases between them. This CDR3 reads CASRPQGTGELFF. The CDR3 DNA reads as TGTGCCAGCAGACCCCAGGGGACCGGGGAGCTGTTTTTT.

This clonotype was seen a few times. This chain links TRBV20-1 with TRBJ1-1; no clear D. The V end lost 0 bases, the J end lost 6 bases, and 14 bases lay between the germline ends. CDR3 length: 14 amino acids. Germline CDR1 DFQATT, CDR2 SNEGSKA (reference sequence). Here the CDR3 DNA reads TGCAGTGCTAGAGAGGGTCTCCCGATTGCTGAAGCTTTCTTT. It codes for CSAREGLPIAEAFF.

The chain recombines TRBV25-1 with TRBJ1-1; D ambiguous. This CDR3 contains 14 residues. CDR1 MGHDK and CDR2 SYGVNS come from the germline V gene. V dropped 6 bases and J dropped 0 bases, with 11 bases sitting between them. The DNA of the CDR3 is TGTGCCAGCAGGCAGAGCGGCATGAACACTGAAGCTTTCTTT. Protein sequence: CASRQSGMNTEAFF. Variable domain in full (rest from reference TRBV25-1 and TRBJ1-1): EADIYQTPRYLVIGTGKKITLECSQTMGHDKMYWYQQDPGMELHLIHYSYGVNSTEKGDLSSESTVSRIRTEHFPLTLESARPSHTSQYLCASRQSGMNTEAFFGQGTRLTVV.

This clonotype was detected a few times. The chain joins TRBV5-1 to TRBJ2-1; TRBD2 aligns across 12 bases. The CDR3 is made up of 15 amino acids. Germline assignment: CDR1 SGHRS and CDR2 YFSETQ. The V and J ends lost 4 bases and 4 bases, in that order; junction bases with no gene match: 3. CDR3 in amino acids: CASSEGTSGYNEQFF. CDR3 coding DNA: TGCGCCAGCAGCGAGGGGACTAGCGGGTACAATGAGCAGTTCTTC.

This clonotype has only a few counts. The chain combines TRBV6-1 with TRBJ1-4; D unresolved. The germline V and J ends were trimmed by 6 bases and 7 bases, with 15 bases remaining between them. This CDR3 is 14 amino acids long. CDR1 and CDR2 (germline): MNHNS, SASEGT. The CDR3 nucleotides are TGTGCCAGCAGCCAGACATGGGCGGGTGAAAAACTGTTTTTT. Translation gives CASSQTWAGEKLFF.

In this sample, this clonotype turned up a few times. The chain combines TRBV11-2 with TRBJ2-2; 13 positions agree with TRBD2. V was clipped by 5 bases and J by 5 bases; unmatched bases: 14. Looked up from germline, CDR1 is SGHAT and CDR2 is FQNNGV. The CDR3 has 19 residues. The CDR3 loop is CASSRLLPWTSGSTGELFF. The DNA for the CDR3 is TGTGCCAGCAGCCGATTACTCCCCTGGACTAGCGGGAGTACCGGGGAGCTGTTTTTT.

Many counts were recorded for this clonotype. The V gene is TRBV7-2, the J gene TRBJ2-2; no clear D gene. Trimming removed 0 bases from V and 6 bases from J, with 2 bases in between. Germline V lookup: CDR1 SGHTA, CDR2 FQGNSA. The CDR3 sequence is 12 residues long. CDR3: CASSLASGELFF. In DNA, the CDR3 is TGTGCCAGCAGCTTAGCCTCCGGGGAGCTGTTTTTT.

The chain couples TRBV10-2 to TRBJ2-3; TRBD1 is a possible D gene (6 bases). Germline values: CDR1 WSHSY, CDR2 SAAADI. The V and J ends lost 8 bases and 3 bases respectively, with 12 bases between them. The CDR3 has 13 amino acids. The CDR3 DNA follows: TGCGCCAGCGGGGGCTGGGGAACAGATACGCAGTATTTT. Encoded protein: CASGGWGTDTQYF.

The V gene is TRBV7-2, the J gene TRBJ2-7, with 8 bases fitting TRBD1. CDR3 length equals 15 residues. Trimming cost V 5 bases and J 1 base; bases outside gene matches: 7. The germline gives CDR1 SGHTA, CDR2 FQGNSA. This CDR3 is CASSITGGGSYEQYF. As DNA, the CDR3 is TGTGCCAGCAGCATCACAGGGGGAGGTTCCTACGAGCAGTACTTC.

CDR3 sequence: CAISDPGTSDTQYF. The CDR3 DNA is TGTGCCATCAGTGACCCCGGGACCTCAGATACGCAGTATTTT. The chain combines TRBV10-3 with TRBJ2-3; either TRBD1 or TRBD2 may supply D (5 bases each). Trimming took 3 bases from V and 4 from J, leaving 11 bases between them. Germline CDR1 reads ENHRY; CDR2 reads SYGVKD. The CDR3 has 14 residues.

This clonotype was detected only a few times. The chain employs TRBV20-1 and TRBJ2-1; 10 positions match TRBD2. The CDR3 extends over 14 amino acids. Germline loops: CDR1 DFQATT, CDR2 SNEGSKA (reference sequence). Germline trimming cut 5 bases from V and 6 bases from J; bases unmatched to any gene: 7. The CDR3 DNA reads as TGCAGTGCTCTCTCAGCGGGAGGGCTCAATGAGCAGTTCTTC. It yields the protein CSALSAGGLNEQFF.

This clonotype appeared many times. This chain uses TRBV10-3 with TRBJ2-3; D not certain. The CDR3 has 14 amino acids. The germline V gene encodes CDR1 ENHRY and CDR2 SYGVKD. V lost 6 bases and J 1 base, leaving 11 bases between the germline ends. The CDR3 DNA reads as TGTGCCATCAGGATGGCGACTGGCACAGATACGCAGTATTTT. It is translated as CAIRMATGTDTQYF.

The sample holds a few counts of this clonotype. V usage is TRBV29-1 and J usage is TRBJ2-5, with 7 positions matching TRBD2. This CDR3 is 12 amino acids long. V lost 4 bases to trimming and J lost 1 base; unmatched junction nucleotides: 0. Per germline, CDR1 SQVTM and CDR2 ANQGSEA. The CDR3 DNA sequence: TGCAGCGTTGCTAGCGGCCAAGAGACCCAGTACTTC. Amino acids: CSVASGQETQYF.

This clonotype was detected many times. This may stem from a read error, because a much larger clone lies one nucleotide away. The chain recombines TRBV5-1 with TRBJ2-3; tentatively, D is TRBD2 (6 bases). The CDR3 is 13 residues long. The germline V gene has CDR1 SGHRS and CDR2 YFSETQ. Deletions cut 2 bases from V and 4 bases from J, with 8 bases between. The CDR3 spells CASSFPGADTQYF. CDR3 DNA: TGCGCCAGCAGCTTCCCGGGGGCAGATACGCAGTATTTT.

J is TRBJ2-7 and V is TRBV6-2 or TRBV6-3; 7 positions match TRBD2. Germline CDR1 reads MNHEY; CDR2 reads SVGEGT. The CDR3 totals 14 residues. Germline trimming cut 6 bases from V and 0 bases from J; bases unmatched to any gene: 5. This CDR3 reads CASRRTSYSYEQYV. Written as DNA, the CDR3 is TGTGCCAGCAGACGGACTAGTTACTCCTACGAGCAGTACGTC.

This clonotype showed up just a few times. The V and J genes are TRBV19 and TRBJ2-5; 9 bases fit TRBD1. CDR1 is LNHDA, CDR2 SQIVND, per germline (reference sequence). V dropped 4 bases and J dropped 6; count of bases not matched to a gene: 9. The CDR3 has 15 amino acids. The CDR3, as DNA: TGTGCCAGTAGTAACCTCGGACAGGGGAGGAAGACCCAGTACTTC. Encoded protein: CASSNLGQGRKTQYF.